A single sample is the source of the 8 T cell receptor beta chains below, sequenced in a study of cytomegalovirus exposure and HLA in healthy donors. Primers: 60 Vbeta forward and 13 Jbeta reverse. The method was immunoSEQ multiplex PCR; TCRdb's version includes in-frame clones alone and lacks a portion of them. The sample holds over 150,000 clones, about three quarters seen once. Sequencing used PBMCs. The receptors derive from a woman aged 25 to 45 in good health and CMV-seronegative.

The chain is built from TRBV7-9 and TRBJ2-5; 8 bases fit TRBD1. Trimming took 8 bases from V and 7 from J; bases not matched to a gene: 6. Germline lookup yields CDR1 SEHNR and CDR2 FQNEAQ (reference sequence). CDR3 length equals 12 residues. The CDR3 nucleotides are TGTGCCAGCGAGACAGGGGTGGCGACCCAGTACTTC. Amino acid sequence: CASETGVATQYF.

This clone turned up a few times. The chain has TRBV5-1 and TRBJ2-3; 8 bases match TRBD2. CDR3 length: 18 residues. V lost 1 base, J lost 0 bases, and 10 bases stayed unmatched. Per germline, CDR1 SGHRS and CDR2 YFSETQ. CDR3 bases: TGCGCCAGCAGCTTGAGGGGTAGCGGGGTCTCTAGCACAGATACGCAGTATTTT. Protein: CASSLRGSGVSSTDTQYF.

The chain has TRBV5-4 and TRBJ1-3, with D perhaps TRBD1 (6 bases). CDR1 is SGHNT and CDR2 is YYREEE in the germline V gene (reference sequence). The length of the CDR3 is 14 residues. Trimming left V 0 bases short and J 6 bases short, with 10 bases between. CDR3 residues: CASSLGTEINTIYF. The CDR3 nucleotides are TGTGCCAGCAGCTTGGGGACAGAAATAAACACCATATATTTT.

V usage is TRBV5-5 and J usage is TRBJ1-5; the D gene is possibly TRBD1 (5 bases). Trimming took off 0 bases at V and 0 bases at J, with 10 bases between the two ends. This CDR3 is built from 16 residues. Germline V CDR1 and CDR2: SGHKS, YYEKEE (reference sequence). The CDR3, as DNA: TGTGCCAGCAGCTTGGTACAGGTTCTTAGCAATCAGCCCCAGCATTTT. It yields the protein CASSLVQVLSNQPQHF.

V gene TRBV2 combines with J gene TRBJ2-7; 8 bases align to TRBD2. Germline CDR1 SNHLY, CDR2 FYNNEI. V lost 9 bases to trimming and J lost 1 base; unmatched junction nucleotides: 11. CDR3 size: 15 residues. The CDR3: CASSWASGSSYEQYF. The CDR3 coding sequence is TGTGCCAGTTCCTGGGCTAGCGGGTCTTCCTACGAGCAGTACTTC.

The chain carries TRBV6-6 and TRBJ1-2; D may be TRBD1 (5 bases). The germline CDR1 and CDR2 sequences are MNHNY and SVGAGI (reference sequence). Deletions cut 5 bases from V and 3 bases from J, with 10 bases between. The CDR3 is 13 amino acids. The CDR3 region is CASSLDTYYGYTF. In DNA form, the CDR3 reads TGTGCCAGCAGTCTGGACACCTACTATGGCTACACCTTC.

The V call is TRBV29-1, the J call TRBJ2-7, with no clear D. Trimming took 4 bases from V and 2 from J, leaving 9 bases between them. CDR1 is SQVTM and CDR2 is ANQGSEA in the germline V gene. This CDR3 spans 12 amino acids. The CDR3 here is CSVGNFPYEQYF. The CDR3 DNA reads TGCAGCGTTGGTAATTTCCCCTACGAGCAGTACTTC.

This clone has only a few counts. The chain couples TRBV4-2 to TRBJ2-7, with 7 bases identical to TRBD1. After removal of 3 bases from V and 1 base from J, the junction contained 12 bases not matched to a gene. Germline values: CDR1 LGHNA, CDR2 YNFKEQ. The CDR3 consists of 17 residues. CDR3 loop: CASSQSRERGLSYEQYF. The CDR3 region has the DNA TGTGCCAGCAGCCAGAGCCGGGAAAGGGGGCTGTCCTACGAGCAGTACTTC.